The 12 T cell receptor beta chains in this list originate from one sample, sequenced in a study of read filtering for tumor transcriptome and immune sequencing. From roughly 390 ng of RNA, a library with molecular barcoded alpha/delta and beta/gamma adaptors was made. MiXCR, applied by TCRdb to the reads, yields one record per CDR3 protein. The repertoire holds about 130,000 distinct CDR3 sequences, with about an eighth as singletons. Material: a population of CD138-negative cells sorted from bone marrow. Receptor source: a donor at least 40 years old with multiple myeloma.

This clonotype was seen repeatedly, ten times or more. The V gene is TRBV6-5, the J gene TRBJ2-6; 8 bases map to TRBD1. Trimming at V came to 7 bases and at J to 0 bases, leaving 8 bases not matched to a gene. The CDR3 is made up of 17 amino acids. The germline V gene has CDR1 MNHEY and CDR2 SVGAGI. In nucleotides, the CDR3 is TGTGCCAGCAAAGGGACAGGTTTGAGCTCTGGGGCCAACGTCCTGACTTTC. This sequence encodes CASKGTGLSSGANVLTF.

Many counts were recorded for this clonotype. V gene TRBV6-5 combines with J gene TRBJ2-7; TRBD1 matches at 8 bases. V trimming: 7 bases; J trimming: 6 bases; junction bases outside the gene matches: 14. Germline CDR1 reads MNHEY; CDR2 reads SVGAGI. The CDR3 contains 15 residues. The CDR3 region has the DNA TGTGCCAGCACCGATTGGGGCAGGGGGACAGGCGAGCAGTACTTC. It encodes CASTDWGRGTGEQYF.

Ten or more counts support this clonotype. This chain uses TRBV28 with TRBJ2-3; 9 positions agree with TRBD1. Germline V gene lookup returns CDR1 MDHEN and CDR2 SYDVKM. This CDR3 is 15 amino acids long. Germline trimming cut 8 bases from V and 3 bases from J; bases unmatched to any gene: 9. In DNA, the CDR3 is TGTGCCAGCGTACCGGGACAGGGAATTACAGATACGCAGTATTTT. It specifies CASVPGQGITDTQYF. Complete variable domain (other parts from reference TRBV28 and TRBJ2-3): DVKVTQSSRYLVKRTGEKVFLECVQDMDHENMFWYRQDPGLGLRLIYFSYDVKMKEKGDIPEGYSVSREKKERFSLILESASTNQTSMYLCASVPGQGITDTQYFGPGTRLTVL.

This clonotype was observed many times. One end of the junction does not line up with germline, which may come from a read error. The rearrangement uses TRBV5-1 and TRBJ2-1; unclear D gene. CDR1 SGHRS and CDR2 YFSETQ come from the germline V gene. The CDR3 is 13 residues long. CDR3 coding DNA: TGTGCCAGCAGTTTAGGGTTGGGGAATGAGCAGTTCTTC. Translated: CASSLGLGNEQFF.

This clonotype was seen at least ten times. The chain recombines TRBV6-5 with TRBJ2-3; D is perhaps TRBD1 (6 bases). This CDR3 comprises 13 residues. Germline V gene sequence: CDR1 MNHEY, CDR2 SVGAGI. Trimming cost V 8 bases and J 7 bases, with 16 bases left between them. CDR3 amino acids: CASGKTGVNTQYF. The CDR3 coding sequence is TGTGCCAGCGGGAAGACAGGCGTGAATACGCAGTATTTT.

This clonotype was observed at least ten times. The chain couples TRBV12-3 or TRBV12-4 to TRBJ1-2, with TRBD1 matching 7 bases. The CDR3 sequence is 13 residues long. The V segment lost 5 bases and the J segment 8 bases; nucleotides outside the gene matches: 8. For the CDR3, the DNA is TGTGCCAGCAGTCCTAGCGAAGGGGGCGGCTACACCTTC. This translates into CASSPSEGGGYTF.

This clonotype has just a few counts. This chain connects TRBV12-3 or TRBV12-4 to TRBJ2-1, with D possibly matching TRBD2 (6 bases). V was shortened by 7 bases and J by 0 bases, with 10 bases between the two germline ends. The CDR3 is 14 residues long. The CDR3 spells CASNGGSSYNEQFF. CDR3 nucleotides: TGTGCCAGCAATGGGGGGAGCTCCTACAATGAGCAGTTCTTC.

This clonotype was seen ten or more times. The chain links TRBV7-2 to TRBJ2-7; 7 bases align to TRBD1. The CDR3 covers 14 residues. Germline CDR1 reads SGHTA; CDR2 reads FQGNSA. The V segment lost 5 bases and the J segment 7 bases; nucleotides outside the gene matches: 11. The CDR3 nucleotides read TGTGCCAGCAGCCCTAGTGGGTACAGGGGTGAGCAGTACTTC. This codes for CASSPSGYRGEQYF.

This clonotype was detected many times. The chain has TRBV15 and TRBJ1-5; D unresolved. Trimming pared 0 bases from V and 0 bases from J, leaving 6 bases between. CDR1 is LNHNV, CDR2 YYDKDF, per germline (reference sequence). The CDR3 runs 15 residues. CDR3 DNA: TGTGCCACCAGCAGAGATACTAATAGCAATCAGCCCCAGCATTTT. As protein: CATSRDTNSNQPQHF.

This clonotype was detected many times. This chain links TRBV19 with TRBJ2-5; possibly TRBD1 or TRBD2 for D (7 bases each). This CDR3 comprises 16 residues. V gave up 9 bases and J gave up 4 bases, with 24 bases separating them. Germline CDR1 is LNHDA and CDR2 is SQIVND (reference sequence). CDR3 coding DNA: TGTGCCAGCAGCGGGACAGCCGGCGGTGGAAGAGAGACCCAGTACTTC. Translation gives CASSGTAGGGRETQYF.

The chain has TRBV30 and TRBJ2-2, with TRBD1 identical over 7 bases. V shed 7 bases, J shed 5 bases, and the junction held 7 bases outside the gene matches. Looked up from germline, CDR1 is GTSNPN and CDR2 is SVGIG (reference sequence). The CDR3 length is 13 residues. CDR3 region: CASDRVGTGELFF. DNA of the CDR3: TGTGCCTCCGACAGGGTTGGAACCGGGGAGCTGTTTTTT.

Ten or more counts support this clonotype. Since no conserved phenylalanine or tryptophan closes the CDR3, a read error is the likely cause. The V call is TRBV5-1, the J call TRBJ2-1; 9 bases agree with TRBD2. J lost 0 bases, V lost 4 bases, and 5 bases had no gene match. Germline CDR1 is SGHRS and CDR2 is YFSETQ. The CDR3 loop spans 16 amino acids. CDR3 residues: CASSSGGTSSYNEQFL. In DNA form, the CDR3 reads TGCGCCAGCAGCAGCGGGGGGACGAGCTCCTACAATGAGCAGTTCTTA.